This T cell receptor beta chain was captured by sequencing in a study of human T cells and chemical hapten exposure. The wider study: Patients, a majority of them female, were diagnosed with alopecia areata, totalis or universalis. Whole-study findings and limits: Expanded TCRs formed significantly more large CDR3 similarity clusters than controls.

Time point defined: pre-sensitization, week 0. Treatment meaning: therapeutic diphenylcyclopropenone sensitization with weekly scalp DPC. Blood sampling preceded each patch test application. This clonotype was counted between two and nine times. What it recognizes is unknown. Per the original data handling: Samples held a median of approximately 94,000 TCRs, range roughly 20,000–700,000. Via MiXCR, TCRdb re-called the RACE reads, giving one row per CDR3 protein. The authors' filters were not applied to this entry. The data contain 85,000 to 100,000 distinct CDR3 sequences, 10% to 11% of them singletons. The receptor comes from a woman between 55 and 75 years old with alopecia areata. Some clones in this sample may be carry-over from other donors' samples. The material sequenced was whole blood, taken in connection with sensitization to the hapten diphenylcyclopropenone (DPC).

The CDR3 here is CASSPDSSGANVLTF. CDR3 in DNA: TGTGCCAGCAGTCCAGACAGCTCTGGGGCCAACGTCCTGACTTTC. The genes are TRBV28 and TRBJ2-6, with a possible D match to TRBD1 (5 bases). This CDR3 is built from 15 residues. Germline V CDR1 and CDR2: MDHEN, SYDVKM. The V end was cut by 5 bases, the J end by 0 bases, with 8 bases between.